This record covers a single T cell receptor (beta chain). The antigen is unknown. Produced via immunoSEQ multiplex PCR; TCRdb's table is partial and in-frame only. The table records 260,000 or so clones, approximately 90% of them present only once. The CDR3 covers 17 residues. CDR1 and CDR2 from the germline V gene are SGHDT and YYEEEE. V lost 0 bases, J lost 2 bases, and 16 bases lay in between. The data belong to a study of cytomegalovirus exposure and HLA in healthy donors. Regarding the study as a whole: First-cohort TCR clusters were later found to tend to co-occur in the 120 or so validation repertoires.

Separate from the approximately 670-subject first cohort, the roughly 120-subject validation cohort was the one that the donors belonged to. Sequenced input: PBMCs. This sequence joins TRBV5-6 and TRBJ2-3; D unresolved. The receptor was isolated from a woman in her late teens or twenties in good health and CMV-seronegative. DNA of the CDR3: TGTGCCAGCAGCTTGGGACACCCCGAAGCTCCCACAGATACGCAGTATTTT. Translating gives CASSLGHPEAPTDTQYF.